This T cell receptor beta chain emerged from a study of TIL therapy for anti-PD-1-resistant metastatic lung cancer. At the level of the study: Half of patients were current or former smokers. Notes on the study in general: The cohort had more treatment-naive, never-smoker and oncogene-addicted patients than typical.

Germline CDR1 MDHEN, CDR2 SYDVKM. V gave up 1 base and J gave up 6 bases; unmatched junction bases: 12. This CDR3 comprises 17 residues. The immunoSEQ assay was v3. Sequencing depth was about 2 million read pairs for survey level, about 5-6 million for deep. Sequenced by immunoSEQ multiplex PCR; TCRdb stores in-frame clones only, minus some. The table has under 70,000 clones, over 75% seen once. To note about this clone: Its antigen is not known.

This sample's time point: pre-treatment sample, taken before nivolumab and TIL therapy. Adults with stage 4 NSCLC were enrolled in a phase I trial. This receptor was taken from a person between 30 and 79 years old with non-small cell lung cancer. The specimen was blood, collected at baseline. The genes are TRBV28 and TRBJ2-1, with 7 bases fitting TRBD1. In DNA, the CDR3 is TGTGCCAGCAGTTTATTTAAATCGGGACAGACGGCCAATGAGCAGTTCTTC. Its protein is CASSLFKSGQTANEQFF.